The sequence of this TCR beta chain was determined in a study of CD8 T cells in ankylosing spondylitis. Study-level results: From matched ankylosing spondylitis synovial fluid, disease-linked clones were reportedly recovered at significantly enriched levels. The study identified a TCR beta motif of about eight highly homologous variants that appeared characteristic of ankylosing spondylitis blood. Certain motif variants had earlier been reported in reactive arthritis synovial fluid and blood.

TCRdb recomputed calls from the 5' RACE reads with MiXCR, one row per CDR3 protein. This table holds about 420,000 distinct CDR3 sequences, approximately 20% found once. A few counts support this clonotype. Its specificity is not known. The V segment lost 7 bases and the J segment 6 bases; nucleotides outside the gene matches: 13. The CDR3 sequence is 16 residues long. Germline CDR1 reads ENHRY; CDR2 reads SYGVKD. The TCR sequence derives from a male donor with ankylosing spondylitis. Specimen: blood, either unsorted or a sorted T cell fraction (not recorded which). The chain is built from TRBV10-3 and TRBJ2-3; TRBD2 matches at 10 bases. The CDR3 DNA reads TGTGCCATCACCCCTAGCGGGAGCTTCGGTTCGGATACGCAGTATTTT. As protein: CAITPSGSFGSDTQYF.